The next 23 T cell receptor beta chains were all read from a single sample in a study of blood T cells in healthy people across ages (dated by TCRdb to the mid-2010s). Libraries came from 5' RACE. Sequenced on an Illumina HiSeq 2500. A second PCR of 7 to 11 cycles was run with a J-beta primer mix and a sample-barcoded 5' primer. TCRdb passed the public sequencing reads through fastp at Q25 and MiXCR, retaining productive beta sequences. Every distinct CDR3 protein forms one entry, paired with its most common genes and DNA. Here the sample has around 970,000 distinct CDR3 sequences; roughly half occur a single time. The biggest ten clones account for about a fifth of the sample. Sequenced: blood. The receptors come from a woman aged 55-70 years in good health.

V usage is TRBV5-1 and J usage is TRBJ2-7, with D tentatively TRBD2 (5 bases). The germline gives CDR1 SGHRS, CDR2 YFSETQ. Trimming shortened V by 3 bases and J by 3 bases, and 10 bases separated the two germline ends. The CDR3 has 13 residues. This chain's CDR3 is CASSYSSDYEQYF. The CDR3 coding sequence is TGCGCCAGCAGCTATAGTAGCGACTACGAGCAGTACTTC.

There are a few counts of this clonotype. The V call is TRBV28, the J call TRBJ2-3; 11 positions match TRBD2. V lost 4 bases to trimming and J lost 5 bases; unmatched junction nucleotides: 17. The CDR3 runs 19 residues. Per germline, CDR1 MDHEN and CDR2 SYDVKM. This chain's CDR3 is CASSSPHSGRAGVRDTQYF. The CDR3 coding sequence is TGTGCCAGCAGTTCGCCACATAGCGGGAGGGCCGGGGTGAGAGATACGCAGTATTTT.

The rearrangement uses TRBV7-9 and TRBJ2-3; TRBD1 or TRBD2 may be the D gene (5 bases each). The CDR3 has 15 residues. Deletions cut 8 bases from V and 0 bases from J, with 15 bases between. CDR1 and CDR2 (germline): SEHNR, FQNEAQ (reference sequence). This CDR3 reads CASRRDAPSTDTQYF. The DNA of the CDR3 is TGTGCCAGCCGACGGGACGCCCCTAGCACAGATACGCAGTATTTT.

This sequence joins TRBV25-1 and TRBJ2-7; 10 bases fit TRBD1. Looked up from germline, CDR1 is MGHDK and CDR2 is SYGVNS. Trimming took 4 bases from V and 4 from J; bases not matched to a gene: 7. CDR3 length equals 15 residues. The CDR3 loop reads CASSVQTGGWYEQYF. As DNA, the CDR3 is TGTGCCAGCAGTGTTCAGACAGGGGGCTGGTACGAGCAGTACTTC.

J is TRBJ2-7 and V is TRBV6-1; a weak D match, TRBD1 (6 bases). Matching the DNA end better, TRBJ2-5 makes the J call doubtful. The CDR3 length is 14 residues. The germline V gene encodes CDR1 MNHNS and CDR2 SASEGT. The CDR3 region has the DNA TGTGCCAAGAGACCGGGACAAGCAAAAGAGACCCAGTACTTC. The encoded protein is CAKRPGQAKETQYF.

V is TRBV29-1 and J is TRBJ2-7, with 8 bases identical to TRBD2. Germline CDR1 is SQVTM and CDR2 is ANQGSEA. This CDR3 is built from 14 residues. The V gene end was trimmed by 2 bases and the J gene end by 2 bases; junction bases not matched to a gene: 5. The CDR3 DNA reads TGCAGCGTTGAAATAGGACTAGCAACCTACGAGCAGTACTTC. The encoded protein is CSVEIGLATYEQYF.

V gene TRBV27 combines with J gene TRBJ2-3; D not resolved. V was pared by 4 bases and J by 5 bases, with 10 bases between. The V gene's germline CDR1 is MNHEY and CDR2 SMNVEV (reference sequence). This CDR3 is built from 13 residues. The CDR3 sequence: CASSSIVVDTQYF. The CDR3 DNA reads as TGTGCCAGCAGTTCGATCGTGGTAGATACGCAGTATTTT.

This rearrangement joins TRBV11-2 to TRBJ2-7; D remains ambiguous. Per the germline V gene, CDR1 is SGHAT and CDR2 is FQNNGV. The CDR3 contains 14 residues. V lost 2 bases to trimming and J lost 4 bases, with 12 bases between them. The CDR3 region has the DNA TGTGCCAGCAGCTTAAGGTACACTGGGTACGAGCAGTACTTC. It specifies CASSLRYTGYEQYF.

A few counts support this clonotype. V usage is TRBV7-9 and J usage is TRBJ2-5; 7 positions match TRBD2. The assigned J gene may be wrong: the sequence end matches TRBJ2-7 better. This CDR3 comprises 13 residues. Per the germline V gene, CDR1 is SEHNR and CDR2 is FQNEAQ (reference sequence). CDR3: CASRLLGGDEQYF. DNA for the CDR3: TGTGCCAGCAGGCTACTTGGGGGGGACGAGCAGTACTTC.

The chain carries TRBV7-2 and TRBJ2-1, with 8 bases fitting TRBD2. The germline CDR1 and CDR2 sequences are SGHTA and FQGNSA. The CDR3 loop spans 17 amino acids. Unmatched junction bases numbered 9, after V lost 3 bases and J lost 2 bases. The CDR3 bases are TGTGCCAGCAGCTTGGGGTTGGGACTAGTCCCCTACAATGAGCAGTTCTTC. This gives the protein CASSLGLGLVPYNEQFF.

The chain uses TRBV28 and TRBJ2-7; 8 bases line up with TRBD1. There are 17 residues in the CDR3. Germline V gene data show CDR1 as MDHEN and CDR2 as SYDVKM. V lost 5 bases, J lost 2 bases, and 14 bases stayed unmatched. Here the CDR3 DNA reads TGTGCCAGCAGTCTCCGGGACAGGCGCTCTCATCCCTACGAGCAGTACTTC. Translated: CASSLRDRRSHPYEQYF. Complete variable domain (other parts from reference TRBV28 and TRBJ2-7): DVKVTQSSRYLVKRTGEKVFLECVQDMDHENMFWYRQDPGLGLRLIYFSYDVKMKEKGDIPEGYSVSREKKERFSLILESASTNQTSMYLCASSLRDRRSHPYEQYFGPGTRLTVT.

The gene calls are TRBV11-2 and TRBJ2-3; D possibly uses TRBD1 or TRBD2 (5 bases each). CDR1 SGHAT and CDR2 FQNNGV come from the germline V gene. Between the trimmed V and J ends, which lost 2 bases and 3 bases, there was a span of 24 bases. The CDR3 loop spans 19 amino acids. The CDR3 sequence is CASSLIQGAEQIRTDTQYF. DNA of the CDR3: TGTGCCAGCAGCTTAATCCAGGGAGCCGAACAAATCAGGACAGATACGCAGTATTTT.

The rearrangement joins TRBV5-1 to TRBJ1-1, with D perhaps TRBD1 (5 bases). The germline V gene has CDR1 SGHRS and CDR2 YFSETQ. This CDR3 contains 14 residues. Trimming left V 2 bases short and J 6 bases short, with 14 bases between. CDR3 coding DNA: TGCGCCAGCAGCTTCTACTCCAGGGAACCTGAAGCTTTCTTT. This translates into CASSFYSREPEAFF.

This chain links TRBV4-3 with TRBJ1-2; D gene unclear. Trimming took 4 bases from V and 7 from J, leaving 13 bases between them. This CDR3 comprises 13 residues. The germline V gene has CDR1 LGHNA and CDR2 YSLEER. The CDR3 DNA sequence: TGCGCCAGCAGCCCCGCGGCGGGGTTTGGCTACACCTTC. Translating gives CASSPAAGFGYTF.

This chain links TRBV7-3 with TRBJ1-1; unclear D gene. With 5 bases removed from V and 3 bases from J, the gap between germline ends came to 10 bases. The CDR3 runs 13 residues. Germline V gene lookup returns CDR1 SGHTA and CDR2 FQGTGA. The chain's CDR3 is CASSVAIHTEAFF. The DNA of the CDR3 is TGTGCCAGCAGCGTAGCGATCCACACTGAAGCTTTCTTT.

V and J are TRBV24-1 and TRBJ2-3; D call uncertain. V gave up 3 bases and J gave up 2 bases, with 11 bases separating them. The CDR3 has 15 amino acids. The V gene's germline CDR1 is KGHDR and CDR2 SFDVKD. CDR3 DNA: TGTGCCACCAGTGATCCCATTCGCGCCACAGATACGCAGTATTTT. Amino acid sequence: CATSDPIRATDTQYF.

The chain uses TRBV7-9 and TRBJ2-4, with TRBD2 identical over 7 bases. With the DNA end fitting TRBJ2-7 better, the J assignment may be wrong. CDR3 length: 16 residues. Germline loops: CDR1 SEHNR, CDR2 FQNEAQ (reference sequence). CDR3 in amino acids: CASSYPWGASGYEQYF. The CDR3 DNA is TGTGCCAGCAGCTATCCCTGGGGCGCTAGCGGCTACGAGCAGTACTTC.

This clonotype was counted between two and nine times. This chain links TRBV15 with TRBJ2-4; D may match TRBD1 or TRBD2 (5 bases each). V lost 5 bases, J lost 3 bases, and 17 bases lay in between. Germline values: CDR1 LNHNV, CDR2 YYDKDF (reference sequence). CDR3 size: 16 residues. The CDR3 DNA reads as TGTGCCACCAGCGCCGGGACCGCCTTTAGCAAAAACATTCAGTACTTC. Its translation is CATSAGTAFSKNIQYF.

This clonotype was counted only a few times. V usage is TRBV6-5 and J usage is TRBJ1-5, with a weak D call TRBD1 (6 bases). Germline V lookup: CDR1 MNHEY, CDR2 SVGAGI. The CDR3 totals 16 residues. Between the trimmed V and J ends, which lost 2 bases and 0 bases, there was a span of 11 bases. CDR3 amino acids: CASSYGGPYSNQPQHF. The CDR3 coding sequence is TGTGCCAGCAGTTACGGGGGGCCCTATAGCAATCAGCCCCAGCATTTT.

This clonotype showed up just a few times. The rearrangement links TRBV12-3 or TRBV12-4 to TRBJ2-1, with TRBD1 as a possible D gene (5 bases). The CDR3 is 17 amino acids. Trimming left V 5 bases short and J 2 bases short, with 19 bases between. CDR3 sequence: CASSQPTAGPPYNEQFF. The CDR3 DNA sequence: TGTGCCAGCAGTCAACCCACGGCAGGGCCCCCCTACAATGAGCAGTTCTTC.

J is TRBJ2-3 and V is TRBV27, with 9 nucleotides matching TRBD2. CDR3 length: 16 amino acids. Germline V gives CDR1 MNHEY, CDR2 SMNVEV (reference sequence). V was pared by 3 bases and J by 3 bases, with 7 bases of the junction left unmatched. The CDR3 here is CASSFTAGGWTDTQYF. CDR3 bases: TGTGCCAGCAGTTTCACAGCGGGAGGTTGGACAGATACGCAGTATTTT.

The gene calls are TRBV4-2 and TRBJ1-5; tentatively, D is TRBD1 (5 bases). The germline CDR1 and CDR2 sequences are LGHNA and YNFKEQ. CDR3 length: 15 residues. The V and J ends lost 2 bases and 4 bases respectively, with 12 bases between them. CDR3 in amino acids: CASSQLSQGNQPQHF. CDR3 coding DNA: TGTGCCAGCAGCCAATTGTCCCAGGGAAATCAGCCCCAGCATTTT.

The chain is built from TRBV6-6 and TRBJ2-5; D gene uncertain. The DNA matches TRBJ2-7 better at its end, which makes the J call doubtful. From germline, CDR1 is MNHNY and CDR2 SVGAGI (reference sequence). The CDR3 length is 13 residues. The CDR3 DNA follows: TGTGCCAGCAGTTATCTGGAATCCGACGAGCAGTACTTC. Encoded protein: CASSYLESDEQYF.